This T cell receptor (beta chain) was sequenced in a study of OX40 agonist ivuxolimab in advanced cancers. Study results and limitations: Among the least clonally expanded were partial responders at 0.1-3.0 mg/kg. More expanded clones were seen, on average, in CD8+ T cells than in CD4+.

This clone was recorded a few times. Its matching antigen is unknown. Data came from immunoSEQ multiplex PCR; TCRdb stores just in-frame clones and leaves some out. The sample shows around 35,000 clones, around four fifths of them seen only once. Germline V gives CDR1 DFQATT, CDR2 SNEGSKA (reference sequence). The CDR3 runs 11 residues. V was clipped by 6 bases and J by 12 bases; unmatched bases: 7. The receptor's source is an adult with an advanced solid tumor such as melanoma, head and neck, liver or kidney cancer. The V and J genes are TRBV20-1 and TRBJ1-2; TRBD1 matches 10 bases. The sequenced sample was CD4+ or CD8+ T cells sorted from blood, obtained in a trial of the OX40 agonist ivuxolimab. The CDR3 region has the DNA TGCAGTGCCCTGGACAGGGGGGATCACACCTTC. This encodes CSALDRGDHTF.